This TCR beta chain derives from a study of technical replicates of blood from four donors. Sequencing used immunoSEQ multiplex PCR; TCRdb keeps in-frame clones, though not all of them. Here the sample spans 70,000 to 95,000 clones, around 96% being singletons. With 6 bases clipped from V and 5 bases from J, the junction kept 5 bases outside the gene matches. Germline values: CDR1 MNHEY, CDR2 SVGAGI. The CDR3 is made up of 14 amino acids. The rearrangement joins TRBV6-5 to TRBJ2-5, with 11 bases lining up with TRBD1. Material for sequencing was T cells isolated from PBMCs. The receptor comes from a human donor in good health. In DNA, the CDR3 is TGTGCCAGCAGGCCTAGGACAGGGGGCGAGACCCAGTACTTC. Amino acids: CASRPRTGGETQYF.